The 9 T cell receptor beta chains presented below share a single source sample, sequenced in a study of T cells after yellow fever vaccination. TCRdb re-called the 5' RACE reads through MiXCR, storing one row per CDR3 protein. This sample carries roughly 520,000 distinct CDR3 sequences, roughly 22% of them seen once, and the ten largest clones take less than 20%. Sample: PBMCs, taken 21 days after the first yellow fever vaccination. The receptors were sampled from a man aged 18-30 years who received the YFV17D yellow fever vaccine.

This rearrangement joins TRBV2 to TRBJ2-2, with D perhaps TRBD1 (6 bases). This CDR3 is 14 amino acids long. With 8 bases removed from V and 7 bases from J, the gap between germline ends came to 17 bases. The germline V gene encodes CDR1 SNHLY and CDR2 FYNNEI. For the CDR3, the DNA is TGTGCCAGCGAACAGGGTCGTACGAACGGGGAGCTGTTTTTT. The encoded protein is CASEQGRTNGELFF.

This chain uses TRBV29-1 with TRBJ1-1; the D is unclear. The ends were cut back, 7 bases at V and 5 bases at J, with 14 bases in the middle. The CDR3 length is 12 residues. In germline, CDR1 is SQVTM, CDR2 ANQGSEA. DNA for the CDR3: TGCAGCGCAGTTGAGGGTAATACTGAAGCTTTCTTT. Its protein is CSAVEGNTEAFF.

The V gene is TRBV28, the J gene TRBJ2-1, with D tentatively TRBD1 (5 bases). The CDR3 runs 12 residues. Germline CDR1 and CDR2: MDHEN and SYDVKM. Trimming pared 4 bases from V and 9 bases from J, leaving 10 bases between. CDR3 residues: CASSSTGFEQFF. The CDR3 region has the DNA TGTGCCAGCAGTTCAACAGGTTTTGAGCAGTTCTTC.

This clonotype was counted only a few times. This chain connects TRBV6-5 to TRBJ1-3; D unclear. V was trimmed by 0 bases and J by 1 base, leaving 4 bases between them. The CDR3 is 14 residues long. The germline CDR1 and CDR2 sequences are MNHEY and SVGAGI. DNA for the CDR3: TGTGCCAGCAGTTACTCGAAGTCTGGAAACACCATATATTTT. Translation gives CASSYSKSGNTIYF.

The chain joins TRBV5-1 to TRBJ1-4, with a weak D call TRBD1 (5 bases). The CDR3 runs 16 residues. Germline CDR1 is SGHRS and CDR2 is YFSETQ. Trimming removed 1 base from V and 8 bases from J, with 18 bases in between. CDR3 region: CASSLSMGDPREKLFF. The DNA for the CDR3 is TGCGCCAGCAGCTTGTCGATGGGGGACCCTCGGGAAAAACTGTTTTTT.

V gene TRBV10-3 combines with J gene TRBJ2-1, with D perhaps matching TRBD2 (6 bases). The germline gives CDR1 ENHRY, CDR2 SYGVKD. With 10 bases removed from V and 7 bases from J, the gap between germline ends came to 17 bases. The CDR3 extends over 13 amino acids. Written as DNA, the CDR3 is TGTGCCAGCCTGGGCGGGGCGGGGAATGAGCAGTTCTTC. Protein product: CASLGGAGNEQFF.

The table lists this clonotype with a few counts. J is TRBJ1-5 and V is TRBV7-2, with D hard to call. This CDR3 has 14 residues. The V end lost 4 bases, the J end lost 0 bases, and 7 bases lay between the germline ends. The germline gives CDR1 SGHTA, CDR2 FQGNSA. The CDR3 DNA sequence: TGTGCCAGCAGCTCACGAAGTAGCAATCAGCCCCAGCATTTT. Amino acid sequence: CASSSRSSNQPQHF.

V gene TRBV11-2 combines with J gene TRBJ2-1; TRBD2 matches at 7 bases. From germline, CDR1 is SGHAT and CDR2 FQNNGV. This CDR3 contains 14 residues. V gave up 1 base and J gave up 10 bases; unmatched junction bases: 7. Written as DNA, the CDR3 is TGTGCCAGCAGCTTAGCTTGGCCAGCGGGGGAGCAGTTCTTC. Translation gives CASSLAWPAGEQFF.

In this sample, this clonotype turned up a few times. CDR3: CASSPLRNNEQFF. In nucleotides, the CDR3 is TGTGCCAGCAGTCCCCTACGTAACAATGAGCAGTTCTTC. This chain joins TRBV6-2 or TRBV6-3 and TRBJ2-1; D unresolved. CDR1 and CDR2 (germline): MNHEY, SVGEGT. Trimming shortened V by 5 bases and J by 5 bases, and 10 bases separated the two germline ends. The CDR3 loop spans 13 amino acids.